These 19 T cell receptor beta chains were all obtained from the same sample, sequenced in a study of radiotherapy plus CTLA-4 blockade in lung cancer. The repertoire was sequenced with immunoSEQ multiplex PCR; TCRdb's copy has only in-frame clones and lacks some. Of about 60,000 clones listed, more than 60% are singletons. This specimen consisted of peripheral blood, obtained from a patient treated with radiotherapy plus ipilimumab. These receptors were obtained from a human donor with non-small cell lung cancer who had a partial response to radiotherapy plus ipilimumab.

The chain uses TRBV6-1 and TRBJ1-5; no clear D gene. Trimming shortened V by 9 bases and J by 0 bases, and 9 bases separated the two germline ends. CDR1 and CDR2 (germline): MNHNS, SASEGT. The CDR3 runs 13 residues. CDR3 coding DNA: TGTGCCAGTGGGCAATATAGCAATCAGCCCCAGCATTTT. This translates into CASGQYSNQPQHF.

This chain connects TRBV5-1 to TRBJ1-4, with 7 bases aligning to TRBD1. J lost 3 bases, V lost 9 bases, and 5 bases had no gene match. Germline lookup yields CDR1 SGHRS and CDR2 YFSETQ. CDR3 length: 13 residues. CDR3 protein: CATKQGPNEKLFF. For the CDR3, the DNA is TGCGCCACCAAACAGGGGCCTAATGAAAAACTGTTTTTT.

V usage is TRBV5-1 and J usage is TRBJ2-1, with 12 bases fitting TRBD2. Germline V lookup: CDR1 SGHRS, CDR2 YFSETQ. The CDR3 consists of 15 residues. Trimming at V came to 1 base and at J to 6 bases, leaving 2 bases not matched to a gene. The CDR3 reads CASSLTSGGPNEQFF. The CDR3 DNA reads as TGCGCCAGCAGCTTGACTAGCGGGGGGCCCAATGAGCAGTTCTTC.

The chain links TRBV29-1 to TRBJ2-5, with 7 bases matching TRBD2. TRBJ2-7 explains the end of the DNA better; the J call may be wrong. This CDR3 has 13 residues. CDR1 is SQVTM, CDR2 ANQGSEA, per germline. The CDR3 sequence is CSARREFSYEQYF. CDR3 in DNA: TGCAGCGCCCGGCGGGAGTTTTCCTACGAGCAGTACTTC.

This sequence joins TRBV10-2 and TRBJ1-2, with D possibly matching TRBD1 (5 bases). With 5 bases removed from V and 2 bases from J, the gap between germline ends came to 9 bases. The germline V gene encodes CDR1 WSHSY and CDR2 SAAADI. The CDR3 contains 13 residues. As DNA, the CDR3 is TGCGCCAGCAGTCAGGGACTGAACTATGGCTACACCTTC. Amino acids: CASSQGLNYGYTF.

The rearrangement links TRBV7-2 to TRBJ2-5; D gene unclear. The CDR3 length is 15 residues. V was cut by 1 base and J by 2 bases, with 11 bases left in between. Germline values: CDR1 SGHTA, CDR2 FQGNSA. CDR3 nucleotide sequence: TGTGCCAGCAGCTTAGTTGTCGGTAGTCAAGAGACCCAGTACTTC. It specifies CASSLVVGSQETQYF.

The chain has TRBV6-1 and TRBJ2-2; no firm D call. V lost 7 bases and J 0 bases, leaving 6 bases between the germline ends. This CDR3 comprises 13 residues. CDR1 and CDR2 (germline): MNHNS, SASEGT. The CDR3 DNA follows: TGTGCCAGCAAACAGACGAACACCGGGGAGCTGTTTTTT. Its translation is CASKQTNTGELFF.

The rearrangement joins TRBV10-1 to TRBJ2-7, with 8 positions matching TRBD1. The CDR3 is made up of 13 amino acids. V was pared by 6 bases and J by 5 bases, with 6 bases of the junction left unmatched. The germline CDR1 and CDR2 sequences are WNHNN and SYGVQD (reference sequence). The CDR3 here is CASRGTGGDEQYF. The CDR3 DNA is TGCGCCAGCAGAGGGACAGGTGGCGACGAGCAGTACTTC.

The chain recombines TRBV19 with TRBJ2-1; tentatively, D is TRBD2 (6 bases). CDR3 length equals 15 residues. Trimming left V 9 bases short and J 7 bases short, with 22 bases between. Germline CDR1 LNHDA, CDR2 SQIVND (reference sequence). CDR3 region: CASSHRTVAGNEQFF. CDR3 bases: TGTGCCAGCTCCCATCGAACTGTGGCGGGGAATGAGCAGTTCTTC.

In its sample, this clone was seen a few times. This chain connects TRBV27 to TRBJ2-7, with a tentative D call TRBD2 (6 bases). The CDR3 contains 14 residues. The germline CDR1 and CDR2 sequences are MNHEY and SMNVEV (reference sequence). Trimming took 1 base from V and 1 from J, leaving 8 bases between them. Here the CDR3 DNA reads TGTGCCAGCAGTTTATGGGGGGAATCCTACGAGCAGTACTTC. Its translation: CASSLWGESYEQYF.

This chain uses TRBV2 with TRBJ2-3, with 11 positions matching TRBD1. V shed 4 bases, J shed 6 bases, and the junction held 3 bases outside the gene matches. Germline V gene data show CDR1 as SNHLY and CDR2 as FYNNEI. The CDR3 contains 14 residues. CDR3 in DNA: TGTGCCAGCAGTGGGGGGACAGGGGGGGATACGCAGTATTTT. It is translated as CASSGGTGGDTQYF.

This chain uses TRBV6-1 with TRBJ1-5; 7 bases are shared with TRBD1. With 3 bases clipped from V and 3 bases from J, the junction kept 8 bases outside the gene matches. The CDR3 is 16 amino acids. Germline V lookup: CDR1 MNHNS, CDR2 SASEGT. CDR3: CASSDKAGGSNQPQHF. The CDR3 coding sequence is TGTGCCAGCAGTGATAAGGCAGGGGGTTCCAATCAGCCCCAGCATTTT.

This chain links TRBV29-1 with TRBJ1-1; D ambiguous. The ends were cut back, 0 bases at V and 8 bases at J, with 7 bases in the middle. The CDR3 length is 11 residues. Germline values: CDR1 SQVTM, CDR2 ANQGSEA. CDR3 protein: CSVEDYPEAFF. In DNA form, the CDR3 reads TGCAGCGTTGAAGATTATCCCGAAGCTTTCTTT.

The chain is built from TRBV21-1 and TRBJ1-5; TRBD1, as called in the table, went unchecked against the DNA. TRBV21-1 is reported as a pseudogene. This CDR3 is built from 19 residues. The CDR3 region is CASSPQGQGRPRSNQPQHF. In nucleotides, the CDR3 is TGTGCCAGCAGCCCACAGGGACAGGGGAGGCCTCGGAGCAATCAGCCCCAGCATTTT.

V usage is TRBV4-1 and J usage is TRBJ1-5, with D possibly TRBD1 on 5 matching bases. Germline lookup yields CDR1 MGHRA and CDR2 YSYEKL. Trimming stripped 0 bases from V and 4 bases from J, with 7 bases between. The CDR3 loop spans 14 amino acids. CDR3 bases: TGCGCCAGCAGCCAAGATCGGGGGAATCAGCCCCAGCATTTT. This translates into CASSQDRGNQPQHF.

The chain links TRBV11-2 to TRBJ2-7, with D possibly matching TRBD2 (6 bases). Germline CDR1 reads SGHAT; CDR2 reads FQNNGV. The CDR3 covers 12 residues. V was cut by 6 bases and J by 7 bases, with 13 bases left in between. CDR3 nucleotides: TGTGCCAGCAGGCCGAGGCGGGGTGAGCAGTACTTC. It codes for CASRPRRGEQYF.

There are a few counts of this clone. The rearrangement joins TRBV27 to TRBJ2-2; 7 positions agree with TRBD2. The J segment lost 4 bases and the V segment lost 5 bases, leaving 7 bases of the junction unmatched. Germline V CDR1 and CDR2: MNHEY, SMNVEV (reference sequence). This CDR3 has 15 amino acids. CDR3 in amino acids: CASSGWGGSTGELFF. CDR3 DNA sequence: TGTGCCAGCAGTGGGTGGGGGGGTAGCACCGGGGAGCTGTTTTTT.

CDR3 sequence: CASMGQGWTEAFF. The DNA of the CDR3 is TGTGCCAGCATGGGCCAGGGATGGACTGAAGCTTTCTTT. The chain has TRBV2 and TRBJ1-1; D perhaps matches TRBD1 (5 bases). The CDR3 spans 13 residues. From germline, CDR1 is SNHLY and CDR2 FYNNEI. V dropped 7 bases and J dropped 5 bases, with 14 bases sitting between them.

This chain uses TRBV2 with TRBJ2-7; D is possibly TRBD2 (5 bases). Germline V CDR1 and CDR2: SNHLY, FYNNEI. V shed 0 bases and J shed 2 bases, with 8 bases lying between them. The CDR3 is 14 residues long. The DNA for the CDR3 is TGTGCCAGCAGTGAAGCTCTGCGGGCCTACGAGCAGTACTTC. Its translation: CASSEALRAYEQYF.